What follows is one T cell receptor (beta chain) and its context. No antigen is known for it. This specimen comes from a study of T-cell memory formation after mild COVID-19. Study context: Among the donors, TCR clusters were largely specific to each donor. Study-level findings and limits: Contracting CD4+ clones sat mainly in CM and EM; CD8+ in EMRA. Day 15 to 85 contractors were CD4/CD8 balanced; later expanders leaned CD4+.

Each CDR3 protein is one row after TCRdb ran MiXCR on the 5' RACE reads. The profile shows 550,000 to 600,000 distinct CDR3 sequences, about 22% of them singletons. The CDR3 contains 15 residues. The ends lost 5 bases at V and 4 bases at J; junction bases unmatched: 8. CDR1 and CDR2 from the germline V gene are SGHRS and YFSETQ. The specimen was PBMCs or a T cell subset sorted from them (not recorded which). J is TRBJ1-2 and V is TRBV5-1; 10 bases agree with TRBD1. The sequence was obtained from an adult woman who had mild COVID-19 (a few samples of this study predate the infection). Cell type and time point are not known. The CDR3 is CASSFDRGPGYGYTF. In nucleotides, the CDR3 is TGCGCCAGCAGTTTCGACAGGGGGCCTGGCTATGGCTACACCTTC.